The clone carrying this T cell receptor beta chain was detected once. The data originate from a study of OX40 agonist ivuxolimab in advanced cancers. Clones were read by immunoSEQ multiplex PCR, and TCRdb kept only the in-frame ones, dropping some. The sample holds roughly 66,000 clones, 82% seen once. Germline-derived CDR1 and CDR2 are SGHRS and YFSETQ. The V end lost 3 bases, the J end lost 7 bases, and 17 bases lay between the germline ends. The CDR3 totals 15 residues. This TCR derives from an adult with an advanced solid tumor such as melanoma, head and neck, liver or kidney cancer. Material: CD4+ or CD8+ T cells sorted from blood, obtained in a trial of the OX40 agonist ivuxolimab. The chain is built from TRBV5-1 and TRBJ2-1, with D possibly matching TRBD1 (5 bases). The CDR3 DNA reads as TGCGCCAGCAGCTCAATCTCCAGGGATAGGAATGAGCAGTTCTTC. This codes for CASSSISRDRNEQFF.